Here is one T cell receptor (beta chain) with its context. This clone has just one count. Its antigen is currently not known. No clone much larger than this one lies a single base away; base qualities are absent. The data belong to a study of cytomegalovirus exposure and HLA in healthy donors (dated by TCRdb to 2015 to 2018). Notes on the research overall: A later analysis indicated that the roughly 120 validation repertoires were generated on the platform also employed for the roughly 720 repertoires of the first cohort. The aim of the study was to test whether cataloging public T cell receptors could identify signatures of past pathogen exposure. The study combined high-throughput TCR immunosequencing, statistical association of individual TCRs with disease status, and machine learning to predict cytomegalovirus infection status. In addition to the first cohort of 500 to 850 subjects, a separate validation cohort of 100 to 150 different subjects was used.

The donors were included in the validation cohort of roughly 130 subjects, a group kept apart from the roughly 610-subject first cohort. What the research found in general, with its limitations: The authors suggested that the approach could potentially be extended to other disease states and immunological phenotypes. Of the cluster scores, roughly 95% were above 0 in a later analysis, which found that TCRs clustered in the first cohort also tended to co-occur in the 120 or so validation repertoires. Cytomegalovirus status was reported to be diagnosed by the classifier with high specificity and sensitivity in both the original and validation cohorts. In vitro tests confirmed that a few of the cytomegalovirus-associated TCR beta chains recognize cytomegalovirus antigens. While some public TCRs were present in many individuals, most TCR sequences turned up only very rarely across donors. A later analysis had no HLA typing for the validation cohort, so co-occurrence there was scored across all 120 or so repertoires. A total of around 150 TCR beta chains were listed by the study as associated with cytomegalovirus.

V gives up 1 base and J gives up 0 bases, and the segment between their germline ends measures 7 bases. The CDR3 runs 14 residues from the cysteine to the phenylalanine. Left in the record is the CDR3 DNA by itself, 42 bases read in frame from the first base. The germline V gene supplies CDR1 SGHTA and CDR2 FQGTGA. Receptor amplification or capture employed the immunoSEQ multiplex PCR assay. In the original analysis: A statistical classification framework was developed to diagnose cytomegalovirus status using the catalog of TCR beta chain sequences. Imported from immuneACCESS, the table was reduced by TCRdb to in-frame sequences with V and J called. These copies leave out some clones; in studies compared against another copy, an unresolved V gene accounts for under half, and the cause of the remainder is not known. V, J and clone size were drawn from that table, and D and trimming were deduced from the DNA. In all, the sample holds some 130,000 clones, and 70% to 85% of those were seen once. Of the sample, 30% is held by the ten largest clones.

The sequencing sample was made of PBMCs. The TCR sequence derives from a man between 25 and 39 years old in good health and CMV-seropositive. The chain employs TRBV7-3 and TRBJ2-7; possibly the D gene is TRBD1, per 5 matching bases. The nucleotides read TGTGCCAGCAGCTTAAAGCAGGGCTCCTACGAGCAGTACTTC. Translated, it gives CASSLKQGSYEQYF.